One sample yielded the 12 T cell receptor beta chains listed below, sequenced in a study of CD4 T cells in relation to SARS-CoV-2 and coronaviruses (dated by TCRdb to the early 2020s). Library construction relied on the immunoSEQ multiplex PCR assay. Here the immuneACCESS table is served through TCRdb, limited to in-frame sequences with V and J called. Missing clones are a known gap in these copies; in checked studies unresolved V genes cover under half, and the rest lacks a known reason. Counted in this sample were some 29,000 clones; roughly 78% of them appeared once. 20% to 25% of the sample is held by the ten biggest clonotypes. CD4+ T cells from unexposed donors were collected before the COVID-19 pandemic (2011-2018). The EasySep CD4+ T cell isolation kit was used to isolate CD4+ T cells once the cultures had run for under twelve days. Their target antigens are unknown. The sequenced sample consisted of CD4+ T cells from PBMCs, cultured in vitro. Receptor source: a human donor in good health.

This rearrangement joins TRBV28 to TRBJ1-5, with 9 bases identical to TRBD1. The CDR3 runs to 14 residues. J gave up 5 bases and V 10 bases, and 9 bases lay outside the gene matches. The germline gives CDR1 MDHEN, CDR2 SYDVKM. DNA for the CDR3: TGTGCCACCAATCCGGGACAGGGCTATCAGCCCCAGCATTTT. Translation gives CATNPGQGYQPQHF.

This clone was observed a single time. V gene TRBV9 combines with J gene TRBJ2-7; 7 nucleotides line up with TRBD2. This CDR3 is built from 14 residues. Unmatched junction bases numbered 5, after V lost 0 bases and J lost 5 bases. Germline V gives CDR1 SGDLS, CDR2 YYNGEE. The CDR3 DNA follows: TGTGCCAGCAGCGTAGAGGCGGGAGTCCACGAGCAGTACTTC. Translating it yields CASSVEAGVHEQYF. Supplemented by reference TRBV9 and TRBJ2-7, the full variable domain reads DSGVTQTPKHLITATGQRVTLRCSPRSGDLSVYWYQQSLDQGLQFLIQYYNGEERAKGNILERFSAQQFPDLHSELNLSSLELGDSALYFCASSVEAGVHEQYFGPGTRLTVT.

This clone turned up a few times. The V call is TRBV7-9, the J call TRBJ2-1; TRBD1 matches at 9 bases. Trimming removed 2 bases from V and 0 bases from J; junction bases left unmatched: 8. This CDR3 is built from 18 residues. Per the germline V gene, CDR1 is SEHNR and CDR2 is FQNEAQ (reference sequence). CDR3 in DNA: TGTGCCAGCAGCTTACCGACCGGGACAGGGATCTCCTACAATGAGCAGTTCTTC. Encoded protein: CASSLPTGTGISYNEQFF.

The CDR3 loop is CASSPPLGGRSYEQYF. The CDR3 DNA sequence: TGTGCCAGCTCACCACCCTTGGGGGGACGATCCTACGAGCAGTACTTC. The J gene is TRBJ2-7, the V gene TRBV18; D perhaps matches TRBD2 (6 bases). This CDR3 has 16 amino acids. CDR1 is KGHSH, CDR2 LQKENI, per germline. V was trimmed by 0 bases and J by 1 base, leaving 13 bases between them.

V usage is TRBV11-2 and J usage is TRBJ1-2; D ambiguous. The germline V and J ends were trimmed by 1 base and 10 bases, with 10 bases remaining between them. This CDR3 is 12 amino acids long. Germline CDR1 reads SGHAT; CDR2 reads FQNNGV. CDR3: CASSLGFNSYTF. The DNA for the CDR3 is TGTGCCAGCAGCTTAGGCTTCAACTCCTACACCTTC.

The chain recombines TRBV19 with TRBJ2-3, with D tentatively TRBD1 (6 bases). Germline CDR1 and CDR2: LNHDA and SQIVND (reference sequence). The CDR3 sequence is 16 residues long. Deletions cut 5 bases from V and 3 bases from J, with 18 bases between. DNA of the CDR3: TGTGCCAGTAGTGCACAGGGTCTCCTCCGGACAGATACGCAGTATTTT. Translation: CASSAQGLLRTDTQYF.

This sequence joins TRBV15 and TRBJ1-2; D is unresolved. This CDR3 region has 16 residues. V was shortened by 4 bases and J by 3 bases, with 18 bases between the two germline ends. Germline V lookup: CDR1 LNHNV, CDR2 YYDKDF (reference sequence). CDR3 coding DNA: TGTGCCACCAGCACAAAATACTCGGACCTGCACTATGGCTACACCTTC. Protein sequence: CATSTKYSDLHYGYTF.

The CDR3 coding sequence is TGCAGCGTGGGGGAAGCCTCCTACGAGCAGTACTTC. It specifies CSVGEASYEQYF. This chain uses TRBV29-1 with TRBJ2-7; D may match TRBD1 or TRBD2 (5 bases each). CDR3 size: 12 residues. CDR1 and CDR2 from the germline V gene are SQVTM and ANQGSEA. V was shortened by 6 bases and J by 0 bases, with 9 bases between the two germline ends.

This clone was recorded only once. The rearrangement uses TRBV5-6 and TRBJ1-4; D is possibly TRBD1 (5 bases). Trimming removed 6 bases at V and 6 bases at J, with 24 bases between. Germline assignment: CDR1 SGHDT and CDR2 YYEEEE. The CDR3 runs to 17 residues. In nucleotides, the CDR3 is TGTGCCAGCACCCAGCAAACGGGGGGTTCTCGTGATGAAAAACTGTTTTTT. This encodes CASTQQTGGSRDEKLFF.

The CDR3 DNA follows: TGCGCCAGCAGCCAACAGGGCCTCAGGGCCCCTAATAATTCACCCCTCCACTTT. It translates to CASSQQGLRAPNNSPLHF. The chain links TRBV4-1 to TRBJ1-6, with a possible D match to TRBD1 (5 bases). Trimming took 2 bases from V and 5 from J, leaving 19 bases between them. The CDR3 is made up of 18 amino acids. CDR1 is MGHRA and CDR2 is YSYEKL in the germline V gene.

This rearrangement joins TRBV4-1 to TRBJ2-7; D gene uncertain. Deletions cut 0 bases from V and 7 bases from J, with 19 bases between. The V gene's germline CDR1 is MGHRA and CDR2 YSYEKL. The length of the CDR3 is 16 residues. The CDR3 DNA is TGCGCCAGCAGCCAAGAAGGCCGAGGCAGCTTGTTGGAGCAGTACTTC. It encodes CASSQEGRGSLLEQYF.

The CDR3 nucleotides read TGTGCCAGCAGCCAAGACGGCTACAATGAGCAGTTCTTC. Encoded protein: CASSQDGYNEQFF. This rearrangement joins TRBV4-2 to TRBJ2-1; D gene unclear. The CDR3 extends over 13 amino acids. The V gene lost 0 bases and the J gene lost 3 bases, with 3 bases spanning the gap. CDR1 is LGHNA, CDR2 YNFKEQ, per germline.